One and the same sample provided the 24 T cell receptor beta chains below, sequenced in a study of early T cells in non-severe SARS-CoV-2 infection. TCRdb used MiXCR to reprocess the 5' RACE reads, holding one entry per CDR3 protein. Of about 71,000 distinct CDR3 sequences in the sample, roughly 13% were seen once. Material for sequencing was whole blood. These receptors originate from an adult who was a healthcare worker with PCR-confirmed SARS-CoV-2 infection or an uninfected control (not recorded which).

This clonotype was detected only a few times. The gene calls are TRBV6-6 and TRBJ2-2, with D perhaps given as TRBD1 or TRBD2 (5 bases each). The CDR3 sequence is 15 residues long. V lost 2 bases and J lost 3, with 10 bases in between. The V gene's germline CDR1 is MNHNY and CDR2 SVGAGI (reference sequence). The CDR3 bases are TGTGCCAGCAGTTACCCGGGACGGCACACCGGGGAGCTGTTTTTT. Its translation: CASSYPGRHTGELFF.

There are a few counts of this clonotype. The CDR3 DNA reads TGTGCCAGCAGCTTTCAGGGAGGGCGAAGCGGCTACACCTTC. Translating it yields CASSFQGGRSGYTF. The chain has TRBV5-5 and TRBJ1-2; the D gene is possibly TRBD1 (5 bases). From germline, CDR1 is SGHKS and CDR2 YYEKEE (reference sequence). CDR3 length equals 14 residues. With 2 bases removed from V and 8 bases from J, the gap between germline ends came to 16 bases.

This clonotype appeared many times. V and J are TRBV29-1 and TRBJ2-5; 7 bases line up with TRBD1. Germline V gives CDR1 SQVTM, CDR2 ANQGSEA. This CDR3 spans 12 amino acids. CDR3 bases: TGCAGTACGAGTGACAGGGTAGAGACCCAGTACTTC. Amino acids: CSTSDRVETQYF.

This chain joins TRBV6-5 and TRBJ2-1, with 7 bases lining up with TRBD1. CDR3 length: 15 residues. Per germline, CDR1 MNHEY and CDR2 SVGAGI. Germline trimming cut 7 bases from V and 0 bases from J; bases unmatched to any gene: 6. CDR3 in DNA: TGTGCCAGCAAACCGGACAGGAGCTCCTACAATGAGCAGTTCTTC. It encodes CASKPDRSSYNEQFF.

The chain combines TRBV7-3 with TRBJ2-3, with 9 bases fitting TRBD2. The CDR3 loop spans 16 amino acids. Trimming took 2 bases from V and 1 from J; bases not matched to a gene: 4. Germline CDR1 reads SGHTA; CDR2 reads FQGTGA. The CDR3 spells CASSLLAGVGTDTQYF. The CDR3 region has the DNA TGTGCCAGCAGCTTATTAGCGGGGGTGGGCACAGATACGCAGTATTTT.

This clonotype came up many times. The chain combines TRBV29-1 with TRBJ2-7, with D perhaps matching TRBD2 (5 bases). Germline values: CDR1 SQVTM, CDR2 ANQGSEA. V lost 6 bases and J lost 3, with 15 bases in between. The CDR3 loop spans 13 amino acids. The CDR3 protein is CSVKPPGSYEQYF. The DNA of the CDR3 is TGCAGCGTGAAACCCCCGGGGAGCTACGAGCAGTACTTC.

V and J are TRBV29-1 and TRBJ2-5, with D tentatively TRBD1 or TRBD2 (5 bases each). Germline-derived CDR1 and CDR2 are SQVTM and ANQGSEA. Trimming took off 4 bases at V and 3 bases at J, with 12 bases between the two ends. The CDR3 loop spans 13 amino acids. This chain's CDR3 is CSVAGALKETQYF. CDR3 nucleotide sequence: TGCAGCGTTGCCGGGGCGTTAAAAGAGACCCAGTACTTC. Complete variable domain (other parts from reference TRBV29-1 and TRBJ2-5): SAVISQKPSRDICQRGTSLTIQCQVDSQVTMMFWYRQQPGQSLTLIATANQGSEATYESGFVIDKFPISRPNLTFSTLTVSNMSPEDSSIYLCSVAGALKETQYFGPGTRLLVL.

The sample holds many counts of this clonotype. The chain joins TRBV19 to TRBJ1-5, with 10 bases matching TRBD1. The germline V gene encodes CDR1 LNHDA and CDR2 SQIVND (reference sequence). Germline trimming cut 4 bases from V and 6 bases from J; bases unmatched to any gene: 9. This CDR3 comprises 16 residues. The CDR3 spells CASSNLGQGVVQPQHF. Written as DNA, the CDR3 is TGTGCCAGTAGTAACCTCGGACAGGGGGTTGTTCAGCCCCAGCATTTT.

This clonotype was counted ten times or more. The chain carries TRBV7-9 and TRBJ1-3; 7 bases map to TRBD1. Germline V lookup: CDR1 SEHNR, CDR2 FQNEAQ (reference sequence). The CDR3 length is 15 residues. Trimming cost V 4 bases and J 2 bases; bases outside gene matches: 5. The CDR3 sequence: CASSSRDSTGNTIYF. CDR3 bases: TGTGCCAGCAGCTCGAGGGACAGCACTGGAAACACCATATATTTT.

The J gene is TRBJ2-1, the V gene TRBV7-2; 7 bases match TRBD2. The CDR3 is made up of 15 amino acids. Trimming cost V 5 bases and J 0 bases; bases outside gene matches: 4. CDR1 and CDR2 from the germline V gene are SGHTA and FQGNSA. This chain's CDR3 is CASSRGRYSYNEQFF. The CDR3 DNA reads TGTGCCAGCAGCCGCGGGAGATACTCCTACAATGAGCAGTTCTTC.

This clonotype has a handful of counts. The J gene is TRBJ2-3, the V gene TRBV7-9, with D unclear. Trimming took off 5 bases at V and 6 bases at J, with 15 bases between the two ends. CDR1 SEHNR and CDR2 FQNEAQ come from the germline V gene (reference sequence). The CDR3 sequence is 14 residues long. In DNA form, the CDR3 reads TGTGCCAGCAGCCGCCCGGCCCAAGGGGATACGCAGTATTTT. This translates into CASSRPAQGDTQYF.

CDR3 in DNA: TGTGCCAGCAGCTTTGGGGACAGGGTGGAAGATACGCAGTATTTT. Its translation is CASSFGDRVEDTQYF. V is TRBV7-9 and J is TRBJ2-3; TRBD1 matches 9 bases. CDR1 is SEHNR and CDR2 is FQNEAQ in the germline V gene (reference sequence). J lost 5 bases, V lost 3 bases, and 6 bases had no gene match. The CDR3 spans 15 residues.

The genes are TRBV29-1 and TRBJ1-1; tentatively, D is TRBD1 (5 bases). V shed 5 bases and J shed 6 bases, with 10 bases lying between them. Per the germline V gene, CDR1 is SQVTM and CDR2 is ANQGSEA. The CDR3 extends over 11 amino acids. The CDR3 spells CSVKQASEAFF. The CDR3 nucleotides read TGCAGCGTTAAACAGGCCTCTGAAGCTTTCTTT.

This clonotype has a handful of counts. The chain joins TRBV5-1 to TRBJ1-1; tentative D call: TRBD1 (5 bases). Per germline, CDR1 SGHRS and CDR2 YFSETQ. Trimming took off 0 bases at V and 3 bases at J, with 9 bases between the two ends. This CDR3 has 14 residues. The CDR3 sequence: CASSLGGWDTEAFF. CDR3 in DNA: TGCGCCAGCAGCTTGGGGGGCTGGGACACTGAAGCTTTCTTT.

The table lists this clonotype with many counts. The V and J genes are TRBV6-1 and TRBJ1-4; perhaps TRBD1 as D (6 bases). This CDR3 spans 17 amino acids. The V and J ends lost 6 bases and 6 bases respectively, with 23 bases between them. From germline, CDR1 is MNHNS and CDR2 SASEGT. Here the CDR3 reads CASRDPPDRNLYEKLFF. The CDR3 DNA reads as TGTGCCAGCAGGGACCCCCCAGACAGGAACTTATATGAAAAACTGTTTTTT.

This clonotype was picked up a small number of times. The rearrangement joins TRBV12-3 or TRBV12-4 to TRBJ2-1; D might be TRBD2 (7 bases). V was shortened by 6 bases and J by 4 bases, with 16 bases between the two germline ends. The CDR3 consists of 15 residues. CDR3 loop: CASSLGGGPYNEQFF. In nucleotides, the CDR3 is TGTGCCAGCAGCCTGGGGGGGGGGCCTTACAATGAGCAGTTCTTC.

In this sample, this clonotype turned up a few times. V usage is TRBV25-1 and J usage is TRBJ2-1; 7 bases align to TRBD2. This CDR3 is built from 15 residues. V lost 2 bases, J lost 3 bases, and 4 bases stayed unmatched. Germline CDR1 reads MGHDK; CDR2 reads SYGVNS. CDR3 coding DNA: TGTGCCAGCAGTGAACCTACTAGCGTCTACAATGAGCAGTTCTTC. It encodes CASSEPTSVYNEQFF.

This clonotype has more than one count but fewer than ten. The chain couples TRBV11-2 to TRBJ2-7, with a weak D call TRBD1 (6 bases). The CDR3 spans 15 residues. V was pared by 4 bases and J by 0 bases, with 13 bases between. Per the germline V gene, CDR1 is SGHAT and CDR2 is FQNNGV. The CDR3 here is CASSSLTGSSYEQYF. The CDR3 DNA follows: TGTGCCAGCAGCTCCCTTACAGGGAGCTCCTACGAGCAGTACTTC.

This clonotype has at least ten counts. V usage is TRBV15 and J usage is TRBJ2-5, with 9 nucleotides matching TRBD2. The V and J ends lost 0 bases and 8 bases, in that order; junction bases with no gene match: 7. Germline assignment: CDR1 LNHNV and CDR2 YYDKDF (reference sequence). This CDR3 comprises 15 residues. CDR3: CATSREEDSGGTQYF. In DNA form, the CDR3 reads TGTGCCACCAGCAGAGAGGAAGATAGCGGGGGTACCCAGTACTTC.

CDR3 DNA sequence: TGTGCCAGCAGTCCTGGACTGGGTCGTCAAGAGACCCAGTACTTC. It encodes CASSPGLGRQETQYF. This chain uses TRBV7-6 with TRBJ2-5; tentative D call: TRBD2 (5 bases). Germline loops: CDR1 SGHVS, CDR2 FNYEAQ. CDR3 length: 15 residues. V lost 6 bases and J 2 bases, leaving 16 bases between the germline ends.

The V call is TRBV6-2 or TRBV6-3, the J call TRBJ2-2; perhaps TRBD2 as D (5 bases). There are 14 residues in the CDR3. Trimming removed 5 bases from V and 5 bases from J, with 12 bases in between. Germline V gene lookup returns CDR1 MNHEY and CDR2 SVGEGT. The CDR3 coding sequence is TGTGCCAGCAGTCCCTACGTAGCGACCGGGGAGCTGTTTTTT. Translated: CASSPYVATGELFF.

The chain is built from TRBV29-1 and TRBJ2-1; 9 bases are shared with TRBD2. Trimming took 3 bases from V and 3 from J; bases not matched to a gene: 9. The germline V gene encodes CDR1 SQVTM and CDR2 ANQGSEA. The CDR3 runs 16 residues. The CDR3 coding sequence is TGCAGCGTTGATCCGTCTAGCGGGGTCCTCTACAATGAGCAGTTCTTC. As protein: CSVDPSSGVLYNEQFF.

The J gene is TRBJ2-5, the V gene TRBV28; 9 nucleotides match TRBD1. V trimming: 3 bases; J trimming: 0 bases; junction bases outside the gene matches: 8. The germline gives CDR1 MDHEN, CDR2 SYDVKM. The CDR3 loop spans 17 amino acids. In DNA, the CDR3 is TGTGCCAGCAGTTTGAGGTATCGGGACAGGGACCAAGAGACCCAGTACTTC. Translated, it gives CASSLRYRDRDQETQYF.

This clonotype has a handful of counts. The junction departs from germline at one end; a sequencing error may be responsible. The gene calls are TRBV4-2 and TRBJ2-1; D assignment may be TRBD1 or TRBD2 (5 bases each). In germline, CDR1 is LGHNA, CDR2 YNFKEQ. The CDR3 covers 16 residues. CDR3 in DNA: TGTGCCAGCAGGCAAGGAGGAGCAGGGTCCCACAATGAGCAGTTCTTC. It encodes CASRQGGAGSHNEQFF.